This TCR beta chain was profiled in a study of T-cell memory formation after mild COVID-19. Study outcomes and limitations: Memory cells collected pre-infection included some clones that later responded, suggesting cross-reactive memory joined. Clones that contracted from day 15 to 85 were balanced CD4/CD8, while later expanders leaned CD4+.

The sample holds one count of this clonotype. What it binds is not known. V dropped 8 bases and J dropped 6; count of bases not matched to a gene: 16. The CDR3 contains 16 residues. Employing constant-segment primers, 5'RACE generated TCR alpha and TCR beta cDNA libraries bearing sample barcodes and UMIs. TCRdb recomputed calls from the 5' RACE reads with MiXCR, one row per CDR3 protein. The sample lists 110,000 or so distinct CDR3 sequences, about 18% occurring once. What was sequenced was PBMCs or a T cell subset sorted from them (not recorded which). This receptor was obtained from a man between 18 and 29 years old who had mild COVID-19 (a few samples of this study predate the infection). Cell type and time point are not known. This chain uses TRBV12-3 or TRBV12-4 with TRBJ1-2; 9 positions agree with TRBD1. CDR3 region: CASGDRGEGRMDGYTF. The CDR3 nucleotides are TGTGCCAGCGGCGACAGGGGGGAGGGGAGAATGGATGGCTACACCTTC.